This TCR beta chain was sequenced during a study of blood T cell repertoires in COVID-19. Measured with immunoSEQ multiplex PCR; TCRdb has only the in-frame clones, and not every one. The repertoire consists of some 350,000 clones, with about 89% occurring once and the leading ten covering about 3%. CDR3 length equals 15 residues. The germline CDR1 and CDR2 sequences are WSHSY and SAAADI. The V and J ends lost 2 bases and 2 bases respectively, with 13 bases between them. The source material was peripheral blood. The receptor was isolated from a woman aged 25 to 45 with COVID-19, enrolled during active disease. This sequence joins TRBV10-2 and TRBJ2-7; possible D gene TRBD1, 5 bases. The CDR3 is CASSEKGFRTYEQYF. CDR3 sequence (DNA): TGCGCCAGCAGTGAGAAGGGGTTTCGAACCTACGAGCAGTACTTC.